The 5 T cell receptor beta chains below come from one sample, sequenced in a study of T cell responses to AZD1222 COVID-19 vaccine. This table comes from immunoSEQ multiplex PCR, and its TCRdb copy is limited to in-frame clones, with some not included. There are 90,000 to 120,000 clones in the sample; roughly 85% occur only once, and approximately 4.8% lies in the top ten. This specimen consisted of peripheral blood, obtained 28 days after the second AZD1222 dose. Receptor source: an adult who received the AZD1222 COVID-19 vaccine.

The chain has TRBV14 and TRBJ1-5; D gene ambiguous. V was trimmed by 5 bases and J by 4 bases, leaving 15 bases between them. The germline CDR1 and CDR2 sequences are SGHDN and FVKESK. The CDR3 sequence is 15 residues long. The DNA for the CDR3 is TGTGCCAGCAGCACCCAGGCCGACCTGAATCAGCCCCAGCATTTT. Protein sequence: CASSTQADLNQPQHF.

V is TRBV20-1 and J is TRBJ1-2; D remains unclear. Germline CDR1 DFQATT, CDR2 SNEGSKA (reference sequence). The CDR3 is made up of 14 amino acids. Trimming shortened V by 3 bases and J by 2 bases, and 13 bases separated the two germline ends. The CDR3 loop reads CSASWQAPNYGYTF. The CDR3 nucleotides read TGCAGTGCTAGTTGGCAGGCGCCAAACTATGGCTACACCTTC.

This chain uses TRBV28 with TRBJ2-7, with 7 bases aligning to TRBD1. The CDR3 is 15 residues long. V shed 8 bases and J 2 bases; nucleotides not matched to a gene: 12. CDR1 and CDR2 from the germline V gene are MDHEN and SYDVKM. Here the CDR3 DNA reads TGTGCCAGCCAGACAGGGCACCCTACCACCTACGAGCAGTACTTC. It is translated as CASQTGHPTTYEQYF.

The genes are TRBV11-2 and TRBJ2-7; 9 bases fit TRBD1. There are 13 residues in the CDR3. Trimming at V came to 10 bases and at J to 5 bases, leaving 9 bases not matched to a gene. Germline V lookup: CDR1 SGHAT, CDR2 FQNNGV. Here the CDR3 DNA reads TGTGCCACCTCCCGGGACAGGGTGGACGAGCAGTACTTC. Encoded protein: CATSRDRVDEQYF.

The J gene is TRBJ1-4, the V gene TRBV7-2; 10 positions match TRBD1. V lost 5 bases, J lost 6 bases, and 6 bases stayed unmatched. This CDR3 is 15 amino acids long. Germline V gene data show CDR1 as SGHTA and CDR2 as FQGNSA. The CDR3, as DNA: TGTGCCAGCAGCCCGCGACAGGGGGCTGATGAAAAACTGTTTTTT. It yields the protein CASSPRQGADEKLFF.